The clone carrying this TCR beta chain was seen a single time. The source of the sample is a study of blood T cell repertoires in COVID-19. Patients in Seattle were enrolled during active infection, then followed longitudinally. Measured with immunoSEQ multiplex PCR; TCRdb has only the in-frame clones, and not every one. Here the sample spans under 200,000 clones, just over 90% being singletons. V shed 1 base and J shed 0 bases, with 20 bases lying between them. The CDR3 covers 19 residues. From germline, CDR1 is MNHEY and CDR2 SMNVEV (reference sequence). The chain is built from TRBV27 and TRBJ2-3, with D possibly TRBD2 on 6 matching bases. This receptor was identified in a young man with COVID-19, enrolled during active disease. Sequences were obtained from peripheral blood. The CDR3 sequence: CASSLFWAGLSSSTDTQYF. The DNA for the CDR3 is TGTGCCAGCAGTTTATTTTGGGCGGGGCTCTCTTCTAGCACAGATACGCAGTATTTT.